The sequence of this TCR beta chain was determined in a study of blood T cell repertoires in COVID-19. About the research overall: The samples span acute and convalescent COVID-19 from the United States, Italy and Spain. The analysed material was cDNA or gDNA that came from T cells, B-cell-depleted T cells, or PBMCs.

Participants were aged roughly 18 to 100 years from more than 20 US areas. The method was immunoSEQ multiplex PCR; TCRdb's version includes in-frame clones alone and lacks a portion of them. The data contain under 200,000 clones, around 82% of them singletons. Losses at the gene ends were 0 bases for V and 1 base for J; bases not matched to a gene: 8. The CDR3 is 18 residues long. Germline loops: CDR1 LGHDT, CDR2 YNNKEL (reference sequence). The TCR sequence derives from a man in his sixties who had recovered from COVID-19. The sequenced sample was PBMCs or T cells enriched from blood (not recorded which). The J gene is TRBJ2-5, the V gene TRBV3-1 (or the pseudogene TRBV3-2), with 10 bases identical to TRBD2. CDR3 region: CASSQERLAGGLQETQYF. CDR3 bases: TGTGCCAGCAGCCAAGAACGGTTAGCGGGAGGTCTCCAAGAGACCCAGTACTTC.